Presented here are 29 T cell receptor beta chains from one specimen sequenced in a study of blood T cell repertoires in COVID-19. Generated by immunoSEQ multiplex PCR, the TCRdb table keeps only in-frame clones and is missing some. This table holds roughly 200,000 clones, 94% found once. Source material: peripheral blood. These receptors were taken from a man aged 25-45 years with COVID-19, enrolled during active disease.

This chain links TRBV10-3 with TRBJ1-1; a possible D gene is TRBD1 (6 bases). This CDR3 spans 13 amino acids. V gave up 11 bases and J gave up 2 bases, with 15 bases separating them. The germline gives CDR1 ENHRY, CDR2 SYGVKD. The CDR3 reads CALQDSLNTEAFF. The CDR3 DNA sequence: TGTGCCCTCCAGGACAGTCTTAACACTGAAGCTTTCTTT.

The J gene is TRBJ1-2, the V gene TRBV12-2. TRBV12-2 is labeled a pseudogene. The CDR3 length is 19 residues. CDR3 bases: TGTGCAAGTCGCTTTCGGGGGGAGCTAAGCGGCGCGGCCTGGGATGGCTACACCTTC. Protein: CASRFRGELSGAAWDGYTF.

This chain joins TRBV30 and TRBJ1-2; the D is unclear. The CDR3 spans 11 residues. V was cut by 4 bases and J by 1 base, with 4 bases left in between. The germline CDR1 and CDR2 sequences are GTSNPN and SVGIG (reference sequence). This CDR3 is CAWTHNYGYTF. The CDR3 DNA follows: TGTGCCTGGACCCATAACTATGGCTACACCTTC. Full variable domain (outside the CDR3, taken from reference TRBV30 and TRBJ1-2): SQTIHQWPATLVQPVGSPLSLECTVEGTSNPNLYWYRQAAGRGLQLLFYSVGIGQISSEVPQNLSASRPQDRQFILSSKKLLLSDSGFYLCAWTHNYGYTFGSGTRLTVV.

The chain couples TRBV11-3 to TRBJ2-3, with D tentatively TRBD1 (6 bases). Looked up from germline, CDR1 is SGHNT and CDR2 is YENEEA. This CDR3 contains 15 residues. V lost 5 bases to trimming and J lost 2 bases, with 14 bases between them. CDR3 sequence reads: CASSTHEGDTDTQYF. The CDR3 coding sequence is TGTGCCAGCAGCACCCACGAGGGGGACACAGATACGCAGTATTTT.

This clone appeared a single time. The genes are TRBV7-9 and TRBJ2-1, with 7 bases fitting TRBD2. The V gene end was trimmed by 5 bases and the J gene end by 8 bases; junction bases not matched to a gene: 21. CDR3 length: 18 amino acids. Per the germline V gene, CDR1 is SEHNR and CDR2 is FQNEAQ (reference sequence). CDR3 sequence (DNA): TGTGCCAGCAGCAGGAGCGGGACTTCGTGGGGAAGGCGCGATGAGCAGTTCTTC. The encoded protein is CASSRSGTSWGRRDEQFF.

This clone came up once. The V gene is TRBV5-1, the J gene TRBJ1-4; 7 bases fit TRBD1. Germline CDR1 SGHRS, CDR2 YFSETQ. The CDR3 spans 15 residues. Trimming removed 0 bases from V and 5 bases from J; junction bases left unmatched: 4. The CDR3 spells CASSLAGTANEKLFF. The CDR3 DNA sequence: TGCGCCAGCAGCTTGGCCGGGACAGCGAATGAAAAACTGTTTTTT.

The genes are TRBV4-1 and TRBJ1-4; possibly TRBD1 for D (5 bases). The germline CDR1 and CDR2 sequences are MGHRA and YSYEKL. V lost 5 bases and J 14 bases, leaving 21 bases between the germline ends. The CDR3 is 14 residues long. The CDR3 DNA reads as TGCGCCAGCAGCTGGGACTCCCGACTCGACGGGCTGTTTTTT. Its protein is CASSWDSRLDGLFF.

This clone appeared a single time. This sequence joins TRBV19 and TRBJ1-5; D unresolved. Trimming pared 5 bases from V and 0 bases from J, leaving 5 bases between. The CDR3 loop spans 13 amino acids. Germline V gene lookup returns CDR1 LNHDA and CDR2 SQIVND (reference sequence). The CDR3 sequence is CASSPYSNQPQHF. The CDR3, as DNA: TGTGCCAGTAGTCCCTATAGCAATCAGCCCCAGCATTTT.

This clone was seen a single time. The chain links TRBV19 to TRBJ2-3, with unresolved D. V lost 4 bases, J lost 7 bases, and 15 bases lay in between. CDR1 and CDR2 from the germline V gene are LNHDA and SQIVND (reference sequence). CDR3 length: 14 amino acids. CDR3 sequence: CASSNQIDGYTQYF. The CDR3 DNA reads TGTGCCAGTAGTAACCAAATCGACGGGTATACGCAGTATTTT.

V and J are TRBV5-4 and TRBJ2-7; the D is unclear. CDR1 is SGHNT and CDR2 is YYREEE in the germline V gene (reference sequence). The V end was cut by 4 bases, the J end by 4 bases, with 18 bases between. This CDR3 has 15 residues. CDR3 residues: CASSRVGTMIYEQYF. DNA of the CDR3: TGTGCCAGCAGCCGGGTAGGCACGATGATTTACGAGCAGTACTTC.

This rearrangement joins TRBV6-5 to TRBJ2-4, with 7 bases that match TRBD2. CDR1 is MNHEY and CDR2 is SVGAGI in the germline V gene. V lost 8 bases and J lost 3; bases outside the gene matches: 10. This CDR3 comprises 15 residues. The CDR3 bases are TGTGCCAGCGCTGGGGGGGAAGGGGTCAAAAACATTCAGTACTTC. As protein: CASAGGEGVKNIQYF.

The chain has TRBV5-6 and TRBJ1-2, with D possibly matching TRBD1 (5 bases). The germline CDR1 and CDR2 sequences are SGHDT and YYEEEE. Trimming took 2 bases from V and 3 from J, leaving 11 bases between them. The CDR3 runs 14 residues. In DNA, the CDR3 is TGTGCCAGCAGCTTTCAGGAGGGACACTATGGCTACACCTTC. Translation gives CASSFQEGHYGYTF.

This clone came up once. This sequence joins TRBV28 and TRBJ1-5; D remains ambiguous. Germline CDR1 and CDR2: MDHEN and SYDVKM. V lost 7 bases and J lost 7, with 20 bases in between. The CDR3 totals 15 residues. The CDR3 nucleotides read TGTGCCAGCATCCCCTTCGGGGAGCTTGGGCAGCCCCAGCATTTT. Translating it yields CASIPFGELGQPQHF.

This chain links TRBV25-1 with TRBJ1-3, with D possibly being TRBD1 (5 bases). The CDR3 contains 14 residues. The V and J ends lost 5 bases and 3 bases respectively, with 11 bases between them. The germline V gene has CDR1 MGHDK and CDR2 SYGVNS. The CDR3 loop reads CASSLQGGGNTIYF. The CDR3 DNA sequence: TGTGCCAGCAGTCTTCAGGGTGGTGGAAACACCATATATTTT.

The CDR3 protein is CATSRIKQGAANEKLFF. CDR3 sequence (DNA): TGTGCCACCAGCAGGATTAAACAGGGGGCTGCTAATGAAAAACTGTTTTTT. This chain uses TRBV15 with TRBJ1-4; TRBD1 aligns across 9 bases. Germline V gives CDR1 LNHNV, CDR2 YYDKDF (reference sequence). The CDR3 is 17 residues long. Unmatched junction bases numbered 8, after V lost 3 bases and J lost 3 bases.

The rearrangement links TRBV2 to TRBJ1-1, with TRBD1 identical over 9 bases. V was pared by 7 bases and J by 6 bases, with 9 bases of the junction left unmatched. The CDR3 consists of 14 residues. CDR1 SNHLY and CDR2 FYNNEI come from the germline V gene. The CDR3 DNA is TGTGCCAGCACTTGGGGACAGGGAAGACCTGAAGCTTTCTTT. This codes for CASTWGQGRPEAFF.

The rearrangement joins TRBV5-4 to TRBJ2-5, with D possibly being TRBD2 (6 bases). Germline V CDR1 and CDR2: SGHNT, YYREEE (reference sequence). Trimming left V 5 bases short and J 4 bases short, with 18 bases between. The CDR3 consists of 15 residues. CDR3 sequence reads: CASSSTDRRAETQYF. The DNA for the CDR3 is TGTGCCAGCAGTTCTACCGACCGGAGGGCAGAGACCCAGTACTTC.

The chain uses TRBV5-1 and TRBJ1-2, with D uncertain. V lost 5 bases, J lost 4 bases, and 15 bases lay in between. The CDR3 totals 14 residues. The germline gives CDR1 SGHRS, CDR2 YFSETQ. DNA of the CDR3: TGCGCCAGCAGAGTAGCTCGGGGAGTCTATGGCTACACCTTC. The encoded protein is CASRVARGVYGYTF.

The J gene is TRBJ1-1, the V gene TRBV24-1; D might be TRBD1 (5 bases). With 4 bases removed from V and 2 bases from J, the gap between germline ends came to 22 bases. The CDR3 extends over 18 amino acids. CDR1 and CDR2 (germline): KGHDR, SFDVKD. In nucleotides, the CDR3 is TGTGCCACCAGTGACCCTTCAATGACGACAGAAGGAAACACTGAAGCTTTCTTT. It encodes CATSDPSMTTEGNTEAFF.

The chain's CDR3 is CASSRQGPFGYTF. The CDR3 nucleotides read TGTGCCAGCAGCAGACAGGGCCCTTTTGGCTACACCTTC. The chain carries TRBV7-9 and TRBJ1-2; 7 bases match TRBD1. Germline V gives CDR1 SEHNR, CDR2 FQNEAQ (reference sequence). J lost 7 bases, V lost 5 bases, and 7 bases had no gene match. The CDR3 has 13 amino acids.

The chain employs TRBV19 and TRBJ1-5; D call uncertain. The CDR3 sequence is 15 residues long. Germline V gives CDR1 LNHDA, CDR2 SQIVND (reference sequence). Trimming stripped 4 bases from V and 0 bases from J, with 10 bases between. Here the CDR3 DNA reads TGTGCCAGTAGTACAGACGGGTATAGCAATCAGCCCCAGCATTTT. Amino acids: CASSTDGYSNQPQHF. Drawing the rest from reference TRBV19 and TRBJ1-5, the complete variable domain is DGGITQSPKYLFRKEGQNVTLSCEQNLNHDAMYWYRQDPGQGLRLIYYSQIVNDFQKGDIAEGYSVSREKKESFPLTVTSAQKNPTAFYLCASSTDGYSNQPQHFGDGTRLSIL.

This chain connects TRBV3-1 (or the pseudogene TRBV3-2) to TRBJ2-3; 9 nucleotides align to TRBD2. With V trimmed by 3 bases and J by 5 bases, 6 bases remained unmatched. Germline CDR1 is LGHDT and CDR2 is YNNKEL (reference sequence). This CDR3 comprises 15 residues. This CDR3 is CASSHRAGGQDTQYF. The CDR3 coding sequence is TGTGCCAGCAGCCATCGAGCGGGGGGACAAGATACGCAGTATTTT.

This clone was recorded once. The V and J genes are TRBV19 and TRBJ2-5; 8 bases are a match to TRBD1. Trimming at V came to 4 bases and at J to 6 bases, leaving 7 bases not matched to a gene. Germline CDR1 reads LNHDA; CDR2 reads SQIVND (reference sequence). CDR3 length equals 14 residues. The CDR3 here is CASSTAGGAKTQYF. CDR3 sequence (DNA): TGTGCCAGTAGTACGGCAGGGGGCGCAAAGACCCAGTACTTC. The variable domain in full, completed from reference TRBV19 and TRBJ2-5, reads DGGITQSPKYLFRKEGQNVTLSCEQNLNHDAMYWYRQDPGQGLRLIYYSQIVNDFQKGDIAEGYSVSREKKESFPLTVTSAQKNPTAFYLCASSTAGGAKTQYFGPGTRLLVL.

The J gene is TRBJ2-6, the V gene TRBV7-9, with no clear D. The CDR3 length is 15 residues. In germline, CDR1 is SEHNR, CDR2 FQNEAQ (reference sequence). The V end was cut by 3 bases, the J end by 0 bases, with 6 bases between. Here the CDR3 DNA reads TGTGCCAGCAGCTTCACAGTCTCTGGGGCCAACGTCCTGACTTTC. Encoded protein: CASSFTVSGANVLTF.

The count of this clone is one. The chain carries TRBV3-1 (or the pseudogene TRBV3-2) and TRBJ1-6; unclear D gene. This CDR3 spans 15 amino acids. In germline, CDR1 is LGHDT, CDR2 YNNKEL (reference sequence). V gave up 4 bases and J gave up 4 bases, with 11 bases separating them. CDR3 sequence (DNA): TGTGCCAGCAGCCCCCAACCCACTTATAATTCACCCCTCCACTTT. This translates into CASSPQPTYNSPLHF.

CDR3 region: CASGGYKKETQYF. In DNA, the CDR3 is TGTGCCAGCGGGGGCTATAAAAAAGAGACCCAGTACTTC. The chain is built from TRBV27 and TRBJ2-5; TRBD1 might be the D (6 bases). Germline V lookup: CDR1 MNHEY, CDR2 SMNVEV (reference sequence). V lost 8 bases and J lost 3, with 13 bases in between. CDR3 length: 13 amino acids.

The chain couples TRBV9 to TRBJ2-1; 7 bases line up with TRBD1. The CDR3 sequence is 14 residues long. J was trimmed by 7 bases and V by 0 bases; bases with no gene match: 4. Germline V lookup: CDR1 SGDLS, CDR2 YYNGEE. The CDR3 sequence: CASSVDRGKNEQFF. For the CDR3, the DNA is TGTGCCAGCAGCGTAGACAGGGGCAAGAATGAGCAGTTCTTC. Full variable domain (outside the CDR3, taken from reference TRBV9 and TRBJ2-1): DSGVTQTPKHLITATGQRVTLRCSPRSGDLSVYWYQQSLDQGLQFLIQYYNGEERAKGNILERFSAQQFPDLHSELNLSSLELGDSALYFCASSVDRGKNEQFFGPGTRLTVL.

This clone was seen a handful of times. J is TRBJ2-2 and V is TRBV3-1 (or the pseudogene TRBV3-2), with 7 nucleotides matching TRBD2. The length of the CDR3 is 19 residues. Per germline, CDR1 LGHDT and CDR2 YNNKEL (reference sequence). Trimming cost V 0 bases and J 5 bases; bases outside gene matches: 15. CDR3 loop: CASSQDSPLQRGGTGELFF. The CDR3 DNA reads TGTGCCAGCAGCCAAGATTCCCCGCTCCAGCGGGGTGGGACCGGGGAGCTGTTTTTT.

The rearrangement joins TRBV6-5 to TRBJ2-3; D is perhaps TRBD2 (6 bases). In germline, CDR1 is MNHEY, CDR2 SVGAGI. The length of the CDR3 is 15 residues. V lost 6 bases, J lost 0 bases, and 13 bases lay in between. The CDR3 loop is CASRTISGSTDTQYF. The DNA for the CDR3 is TGTGCCAGCAGGACGATTAGCGGTAGCACAGATACGCAGTATTTT.